The 12 T cell receptor beta chains given below trace back to one sample, sequenced in a study of blood T cell repertoires in COVID-19. Data came from immunoSEQ multiplex PCR; TCRdb stores just in-frame clones and leaves some out. The table has under 300,000 clones, around 83% seen once. The sample was peripheral blood. These receptors originate from an older woman with active or convalescent COVID-19.

CDR3 DNA sequence: TGTGCCAGCAGGACTCCTAGGGACATCGGCTACACCTTC. Encoded protein: CASRTPRDIGYTF. V gene TRBV6-5 combines with J gene TRBJ1-2; tentative D call: TRBD1 (6 bases). Germline V gives CDR1 MNHEY, CDR2 SVGAGI. The CDR3 extends over 13 amino acids. The V end lost 6 bases, the J end lost 8 bases, and 16 bases lay between the germline ends.

The gene calls are TRBV7-9 and TRBJ1-6, with 9 nucleotides matching TRBD1. The J segment lost 8 bases and the V segment lost 5 bases, leaving 7 bases of the junction unmatched. The germline V gene has CDR1 SEHNR and CDR2 FQNEAQ (reference sequence). This CDR3 is built from 15 residues. The CDR3 region is CASSLPGQGHSPLHF. The CDR3 DNA sequence: TGTGCCAGCAGCCTTCCGGGACAGGGCCATTCACCCCTCCACTTT.

The V gene is TRBV21-1, the J gene TRBJ1-4. TRBV21-1 is a documented pseudogene. The CDR3 length is 16 residues. This chain's CDR3 is CASSLRPSTPSGKLFF. The CDR3 bases are TGTGCCAGCAGCTTACGGCCTAGCACCCCAAGCGGAAAACTGTTTTTT.

V gene TRBV11-2 combines with J gene TRBJ2-5, with TRBD2 matching 13 bases. Germline-derived CDR1 and CDR2 are SGHAT and FQNNGV. J was trimmed by 4 bases and V by 4 bases; bases with no gene match: 9. The CDR3 length is 17 residues. CDR3 sequence (DNA): TGTGCCAGCAGCTGGACTAGCGGGGGCCCCGGGGGAGAGACCCAGTACTTC. Encoded protein: CASSWTSGGPGGETQYF.

The V call is TRBV10-3, the J call TRBJ1-3, with 8 positions matching TRBD1. Germline CDR1 ENHRY, CDR2 SYGVKD. This CDR3 spans 16 amino acids. Trimming at V came to 6 bases and at J to 4 bases, leaving 11 bases not matched to a gene. The DNA of the CDR3 is TGTGCCATCAGCGCGACAGGGGATTTGAGCGGAAACACCATATATTTT. This sequence encodes CAISATGDLSGNTIYF.

This clone was observed once. This sequence joins TRBV7-9 and TRBJ1-1; the D gene is possibly TRBD1 (6 bases). This CDR3 has 13 amino acids. V dropped 5 bases and J dropped 5 bases, with 12 bases sitting between them. Germline CDR1 SEHNR, CDR2 FQNEAQ (reference sequence). The CDR3 spells CASSPVGATEAFF. The DNA of the CDR3 is TGTGCCAGCAGCCCGGTGGGGGCTACTGAAGCTTTCTTT.

This clone was seen a handful of times. This sequence joins TRBV27 and TRBJ2-7; D is perhaps TRBD2 (5 bases). Germline V gene sequence: CDR1 MNHEY, CDR2 SMNVEV (reference sequence). V lost 6 bases to trimming and J lost 7 bases, with 13 bases between them. CDR3 length equals 12 residues. CDR3 in DNA: TGTGCCAGCAGCCGAGGGTCCGGGGAGCAGTACTTC. Its translation: CASSRGSGEQYF.

V gene TRBV6-1 combines with J gene TRBJ2-3, with D perhaps TRBD1 (6 bases). Germline V gives CDR1 MNHNS, CDR2 SASEGT. Trimming cost V 3 bases and J 8 bases, with 9 bases left between them. The CDR3 has 12 residues. The DNA for the CDR3 is TGTGCCAGCAGTGAGGGGGCACTTACGCAGTATTTT. Residues: CASSEGALTQYF.

In its sample, this clone was seen a few times. The V gene is TRBV13, the J gene TRBJ1-2; 9 nucleotides align to TRBD1. Germline V CDR1 and CDR2: PRHDT, FYEKMQ (reference sequence). The V segment lost 4 bases and the J segment 5 bases; nucleotides outside the gene matches: 2. CDR3 length equals 13 residues. The CDR3 region is CASSYGQGYGYTF. The DNA of the CDR3 is TGTGCCAGCAGCTACGGACAGGGGTATGGCTACACCTTC.

This sequence joins TRBV18 and TRBJ2-1, with 10 bases identical to TRBD1. Germline CDR1 reads KGHSH; CDR2 reads LQKENI. V trimming: 3 bases; J trimming: 2 bases; junction bases outside the gene matches: 1. The CDR3 extends over 15 amino acids. CDR3 loop: CASSPGTGAYNEQFF. The CDR3 DNA sequence: TGTGCCAGCTCACCCGGGACAGGGGCCTACAATGAGCAGTTCTTC.

The rearrangement joins TRBV4-1 to TRBJ2-7, with a possible D match to TRBD1 (5 bases). Trimming left V 0 bases short and J 2 bases short, with 17 bases between. CDR1 and CDR2 from the germline V gene are MGHRA and YSYEKL. The CDR3 covers 17 residues. Here the CDR3 DNA reads TGCGCCAGCAGCCAAGAGTTGACAGCCACTACCGCCTACGAGCAGTACTTC. This sequence encodes CASSQELTATTAYEQYF.

The CDR3 DNA reads as TGTGCCAGTAGTATTTCGACAGGGAACTATGGCTACACCTTC. Translation: CASSISTGNYGYTF. This chain links TRBV19 with TRBJ1-2; 7 bases are a match to TRBD1. V shed 3 bases, J shed 2 bases, and the junction held 3 bases outside the gene matches. The CDR3 is 14 amino acids. CDR1 LNHDA and CDR2 SQIVND come from the germline V gene (reference sequence).